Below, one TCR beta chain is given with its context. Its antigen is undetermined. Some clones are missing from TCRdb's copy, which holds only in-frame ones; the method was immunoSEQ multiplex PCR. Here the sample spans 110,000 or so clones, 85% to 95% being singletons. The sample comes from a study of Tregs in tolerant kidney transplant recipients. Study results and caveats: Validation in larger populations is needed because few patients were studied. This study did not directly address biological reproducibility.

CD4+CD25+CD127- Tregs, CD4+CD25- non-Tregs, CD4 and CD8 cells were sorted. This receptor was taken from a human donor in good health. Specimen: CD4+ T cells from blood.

The CDR3 DNA reads as TGTGCCAGCAGTGCCGGGACAGGGGTCTATGGCTACACCTTC. This sequence encodes CASSAGTGVYGYTF. The J gene is TRBJ1-2, the V gene TRBV6-5, with 10 positions matching TRBD1. This CDR3 has 14 amino acids. Germline V lookup: CDR1 MNHEY, CDR2 SVGAGI. V was pared by 5 bases and J by 4 bases, with 4 bases of the junction left unmatched.